The present T cell receptor (beta chain) was sequenced within a study of T cell responses to AZD1222 COVID-19 vaccine. Details on this clone: Its antigen is not known.

Clones were sequenced by immunoSEQ multiplex PCR, and TCRdb holds only the in-frame ones, with some missing. This table holds about 64,000 clones, 85% to 95% found once. Study results and caveats: Compared with day 0, the breadth and depth of the Spike-specific TCR repertoire rose significantly after two doses of AZD1222. Repertoire sampling was restricted to post-peak T cell response timepoints. Unmutated variant regions reportedly attract nearly half of all spike-specific TCRs. CD4 TCRs linked to vaccination spanned spike, dominating at 160-218 and 743-854.

The CDR3 runs 12 residues. Germline V gene sequence: CDR1 ENHRY, CDR2 SYGVKD. Trimming shortened V by 2 bases and J by 8 bases, and 7 bases separated the two germline ends. This receptor was obtained from an adult who received the MenACWY meningococcal vaccine as a control. The V gene is TRBV10-3, the J gene TRBJ1-5, with D possibly TRBD1 on 5 matching bases. The material was peripheral blood, obtained 28 days after the second dose of the MenACWY control vaccine. CDR3 nucleotide sequence: TGTGCCATCAGTGAGCCGGGGGAGCCCCAGCATTTT. It yields the protein CAISEPGEPQHF.